The present entry profiles one TCR beta chain with its context. Antigen: not known. The gene names given are mouse names. The sequenced fragment ends 1 residue before the CDR3 boundary, so the rest is inferred from the germline J gene. Germline assignment: CDR1 LGHNA and CDR2 YNLKQL (reference sequence). The CDR3 loop spans 15 amino acids. V was pared by 1 base and J by 0 bases, with 1 base of the junction left unmatched. These data come from a study of tissue T cells after allogeneic stem cell transplantation. Broader study findings: Shared clones across patients were few; motif clustering revealed tissue-specific shared signatures.

Noted time point: mouse harvest day 14 after allogeneic transplant. Tail vein injection delivered 10^7 T-cell-depleted bone marrow cells and 10^6 splenic CD5+ T cells. Only in-frame clones appear in the TCRdb table, and some are missing; sequencing was by immunoSEQ multiplex PCR. Of about 5,000 clones in the sample, 49% were seen once. This chain links TRBV5 with TRBJ2-3; 7 nucleotides align to TRBD2. This receptor was taken from a female BALB/c mouse given C57BL/6 T cells with graft-versus-host disease after an allogeneic hematopoietic cell transplant. Sequenced sample: lymph node tissue. The CDR3 loop is CASSQGLGSAETLYF. Incomplete CDR3 DNA: TGTGCCAGCAGCCAAGGACTGGGTAGTGCAGAAACGCTGTAT.